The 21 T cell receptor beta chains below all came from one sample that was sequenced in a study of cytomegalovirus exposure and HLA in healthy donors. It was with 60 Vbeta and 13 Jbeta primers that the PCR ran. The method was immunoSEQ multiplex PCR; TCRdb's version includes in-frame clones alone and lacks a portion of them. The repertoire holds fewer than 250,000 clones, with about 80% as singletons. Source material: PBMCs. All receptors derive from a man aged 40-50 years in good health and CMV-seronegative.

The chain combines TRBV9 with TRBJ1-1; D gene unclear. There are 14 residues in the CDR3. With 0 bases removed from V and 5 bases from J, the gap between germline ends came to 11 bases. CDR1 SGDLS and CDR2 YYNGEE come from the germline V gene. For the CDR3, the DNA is TGTGCCAGCAGCGTAGGAGGGTTAGGAACTGAAGCTTTCTTT. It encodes CASSVGGLGTEAFF.

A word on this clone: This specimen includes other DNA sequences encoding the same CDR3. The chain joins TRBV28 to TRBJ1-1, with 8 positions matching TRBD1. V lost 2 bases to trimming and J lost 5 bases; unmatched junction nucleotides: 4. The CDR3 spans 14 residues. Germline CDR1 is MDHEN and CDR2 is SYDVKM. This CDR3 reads CASSLQGAGTEAFF. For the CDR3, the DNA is TGTGCCAGCAGTTTACAGGGGGCAGGGACTGAAGCTTTCTTT.

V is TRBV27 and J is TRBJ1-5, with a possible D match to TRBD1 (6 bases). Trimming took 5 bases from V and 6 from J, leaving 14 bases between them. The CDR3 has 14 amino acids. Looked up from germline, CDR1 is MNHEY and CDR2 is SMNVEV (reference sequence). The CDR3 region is CASSIVGASQPQHF. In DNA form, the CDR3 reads TGTGCCAGCAGTATCGTGGGGGCTAGTCAGCCCCAGCATTTT.

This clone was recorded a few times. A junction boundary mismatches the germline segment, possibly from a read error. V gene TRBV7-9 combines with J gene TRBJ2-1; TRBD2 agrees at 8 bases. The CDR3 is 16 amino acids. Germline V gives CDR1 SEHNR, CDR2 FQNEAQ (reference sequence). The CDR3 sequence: CSSSSPPREGYNEQFF. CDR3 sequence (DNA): TGTTCCAGCAGCTCCCCCCCCCGGGAGGGATACAATGAGCAGTTCTTC.

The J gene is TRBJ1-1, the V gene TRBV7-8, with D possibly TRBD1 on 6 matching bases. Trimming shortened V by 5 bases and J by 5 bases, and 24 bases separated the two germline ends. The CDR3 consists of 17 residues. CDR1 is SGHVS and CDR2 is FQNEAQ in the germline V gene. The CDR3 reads CASSPNHLRQERTEAFF. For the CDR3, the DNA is TGTGCCAGCAGCCCTAACCACCTTCGACAGGAAAGGACTGAAGCTTTCTTT.

The CDR3 DNA follows: TGTGCCAGCAGCCCTCCGGGGAACAGGGGGGTTGGTGAGCAGTTCTTC. The encoded protein is CASSPPGNRGVGEQFF. The chain links TRBV7-9 to TRBJ2-1, with TRBD1 matching over 8 bases. J was trimmed by 9 bases and V by 5 bases; bases with no gene match: 15. CDR1 SEHNR and CDR2 FQNEAQ come from the germline V gene (reference sequence). This CDR3 contains 16 residues.

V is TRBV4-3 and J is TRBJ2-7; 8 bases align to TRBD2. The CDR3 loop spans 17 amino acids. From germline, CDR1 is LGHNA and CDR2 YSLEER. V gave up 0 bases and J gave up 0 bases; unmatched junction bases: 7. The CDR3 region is CASSQDRGGGSSYEQYF. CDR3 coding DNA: TGCGCCAGCAGCCAAGATCGGGGCGGGGGGAGCTCCTACGAGCAGTACTTC.

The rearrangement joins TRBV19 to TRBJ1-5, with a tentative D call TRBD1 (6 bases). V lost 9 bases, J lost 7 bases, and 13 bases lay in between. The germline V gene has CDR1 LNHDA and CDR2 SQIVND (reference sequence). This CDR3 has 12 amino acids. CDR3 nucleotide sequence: TGTGCCAGCTGGGACATCGGGCAGCCCCAGCATTTT. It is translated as CASWDIGQPQHF.

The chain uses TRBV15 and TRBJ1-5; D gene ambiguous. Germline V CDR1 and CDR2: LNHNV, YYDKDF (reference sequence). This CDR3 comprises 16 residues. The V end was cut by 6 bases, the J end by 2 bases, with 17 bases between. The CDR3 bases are TGTGCCACCAGTCCCTATCAGAGCGGGGGCAATCAGCCCCAGCATTTT. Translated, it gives CATSPYQSGGNQPQHF.

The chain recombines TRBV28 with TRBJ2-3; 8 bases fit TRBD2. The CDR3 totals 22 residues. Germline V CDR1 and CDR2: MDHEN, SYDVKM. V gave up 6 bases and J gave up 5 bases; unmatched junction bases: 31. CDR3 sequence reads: CASRPIGGRPQKSPQKIDTQYF. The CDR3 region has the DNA TGTGCCAGCAGGCCGATTGGCGGGAGGCCCCAGAAATCTCCCCAAAAAATAGATACGCAGTATTTT.

The CDR3 spells CSVVVAGNQETQYF. CDR3 nucleotides: TGCAGCGTTGTGGTAGCGGGCAACCAAGAGACCCAGTACTTC. The genes are TRBV29-1 and TRBJ2-5, with 7 bases fitting TRBD2. Germline values: CDR1 SQVTM, CDR2 ANQGSEA. CDR3 size: 14 residues. V lost 4 bases, J lost 0 bases, and 5 bases stayed unmatched.

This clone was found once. In DNA form, the CDR3 reads TGTGCCAGCAGCGTAGCGTCACAGGGGGACAATGAGCAGTTCTTC. It translates to CASSVASQGDNEQFF. V usage is TRBV9 and J usage is TRBJ2-1; 8 bases match TRBD1. The V gene's germline CDR1 is SGDLS and CDR2 YYNGEE. The CDR3 runs 15 residues. The V segment lost 0 bases and the J segment 5 bases; nucleotides outside the gene matches: 4.

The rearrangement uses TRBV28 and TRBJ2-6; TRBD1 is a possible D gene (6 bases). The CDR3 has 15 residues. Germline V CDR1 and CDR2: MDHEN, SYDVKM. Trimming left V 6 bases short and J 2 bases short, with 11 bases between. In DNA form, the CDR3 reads TGTGCCAGCAGCCTATCAGGGGCTGGGGCCAACGTCCTGACTTTC. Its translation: CASSLSGAGANVLTF. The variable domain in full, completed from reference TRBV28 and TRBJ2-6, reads DVKVTQSSRYLVKRTGEKVFLECVQDMDHENMFWYRQDPGLGLRLIYFSYDVKMKEKGDIPEGYSVSREKKERFSLILESASTNQTSMYLCASSLSGAGANVLTFGAGSRLTVL.

CDR3: CASSEQGRNTEAFF. As DNA, the CDR3 is TGCGCCAGCAGCGAACAGGGCCGGAACACTGAAGCTTTCTTT. The V call is TRBV5-1, the J call TRBJ1-1; a weak D match, TRBD1 (6 bases). Germline CDR1 is SGHRS and CDR2 is YFSETQ. The CDR3 runs 14 residues. The V end lost 4 bases, the J end lost 1 base, and 11 bases lay between the germline ends. Combining the CDR3 with reference TRBV5-1 and TRBJ1-1 gives the whole variable domain KAGVTQTPRYLIKTRGQQVTLSCSPISGHRSVSWYQQTPGQGLQFLFEYFSETQRNKGNFPGRFSGRQFSNSRSEMNVSTLELGDSALYLCASSEQGRNTEAFFGQGTRLTVV.

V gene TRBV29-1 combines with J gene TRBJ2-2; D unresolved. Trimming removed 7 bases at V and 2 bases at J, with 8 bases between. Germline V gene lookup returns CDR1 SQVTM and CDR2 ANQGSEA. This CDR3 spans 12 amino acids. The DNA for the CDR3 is TGCAGCGGTTCGAGAAACACCGGGGAGCTGTTTTTT. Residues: CSGSRNTGELFF.

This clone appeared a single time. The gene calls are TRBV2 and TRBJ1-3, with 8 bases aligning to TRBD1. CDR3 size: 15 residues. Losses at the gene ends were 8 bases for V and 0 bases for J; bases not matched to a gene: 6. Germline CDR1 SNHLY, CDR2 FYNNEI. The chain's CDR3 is CASLGQAFSGNTIYF. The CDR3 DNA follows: TGTGCCAGCCTGGGACAGGCGTTCTCTGGAAACACCATATATTTT.

The CDR3 bases are TGTGCCAGCAGTCAACAGGGGCGTGTTTCCTACAATGAGCAGTTCTTC. It codes for CASSQQGRVSYNEQFF. V gene TRBV25-1 combines with J gene TRBJ2-1; 7 bases map to TRBD1. Germline loops: CDR1 MGHDK, CDR2 SYGVNS. Trimming at V came to 5 bases and at J to 1 base, leaving 8 bases not matched to a gene. There are 16 residues in the CDR3.

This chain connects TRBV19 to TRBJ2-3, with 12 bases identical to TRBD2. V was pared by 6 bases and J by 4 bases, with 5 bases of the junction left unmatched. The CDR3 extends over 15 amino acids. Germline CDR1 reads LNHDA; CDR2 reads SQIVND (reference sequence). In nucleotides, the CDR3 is TGTGCCAGTAGCACGACTAGCGGGAGTGCAGATACGCAGTATTTT. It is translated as CASSTTSGSADTQYF.

This chain's CDR3 is CASSLRGNTGELFF. The CDR3 coding sequence is TGTGCCAGCAGCTTGCGGGGGAACACCGGGGAGCTGTTTTTT. The genes are TRBV7-2 and TRBJ2-2, with a tentative D call TRBD2 (6 bases). The germline gives CDR1 SGHTA, CDR2 FQGNSA. V lost 3 bases and J 1 base, leaving 6 bases between the germline ends. The CDR3 consists of 14 residues. Full variable domain (remainder filled in from reference TRBV7-2 and TRBJ2-2): GAGVSQSPSNKVTEKGKDVELRCDPISGHTALYWYRQSLGQGLEFLIYFQGNSAPDKSGLPSDRFSAERTGGSVSTLTIQRTQQEDSAVYLCASSLRGNTGELFFGEGSRLTVL.

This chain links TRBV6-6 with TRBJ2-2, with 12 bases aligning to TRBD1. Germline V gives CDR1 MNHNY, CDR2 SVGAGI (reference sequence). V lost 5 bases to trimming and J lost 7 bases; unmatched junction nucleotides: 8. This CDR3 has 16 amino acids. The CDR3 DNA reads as TGTGCCAGCAGTCTGCCGGGACAGGGGGCTAACGGGGAGCTGTTTTTT. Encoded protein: CASSLPGQGANGELFF.

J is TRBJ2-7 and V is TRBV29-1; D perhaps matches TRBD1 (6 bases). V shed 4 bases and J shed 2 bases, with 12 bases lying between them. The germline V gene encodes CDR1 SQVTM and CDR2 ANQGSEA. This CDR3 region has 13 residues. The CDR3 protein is CSVGYRETYEQYF. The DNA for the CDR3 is TGCAGCGTTGGGTACAGGGAGACCTACGAGCAGTACTTC.